The 2 T cell receptor beta chains listed next were all sequenced from one sample in a study of post-analysis software for immune sequencing data (dated by TCRdb to between 2014 and 2017). Here is what the overall study found, with its caveats: A few TRBV segments, including TRBV5-6, TRBV5-1 and TRBV20-1, were significantly more frequent in patients than controls.

Antigen specificity for these receptors is unknown. The receptor library was made with PCR. TCRdb shows the sequencer as Illumina HiSeq 2500. To reduce PCR and sequencing biases, unique molecular identifiers were incorporated into the TCR beta cDNA libraries. TCRdb handled the public reads itself, with Q25 trimming in fastp and clone calling in MiXCR, and kept productive beta chains. CDR3 protein sequences are deduplicated, and each keeps its most common genes and DNA. The sample profile shows about 540,000 distinct CDR3 sequences; roughly 34% of them were found once. The ten top clones hold less than 6% of the sample. The sequenced material came from blood. These receptors came from a girl younger than 18 with multiple sclerosis.

The table lists this clonotype with a few counts. This chain joins TRBV6-1 and TRBJ2-6, with TRBD1 matching over 9 bases. J lost 2 bases, V lost 7 bases, and 6 bases had no gene match. Germline values: CDR1 MNHNS, CDR2 SASEGT. This CDR3 contains 16 residues. CDR3 in DNA: TGTGCCAGCAAGAGGGACAGGGTGGCTGGGGCCAACGTCCTGACTTTC. Its protein product is CASKRDRVAGANVLTF.

The V call is TRBV4-1, the J call TRBJ1-5; a weak D match, TRBD1 (5 bases). This CDR3 contains 14 residues. The germline V gene has CDR1 MGHRA and CDR2 YSYEKL. V was trimmed by 2 bases and J by 7 bases, leaving 12 bases between them. The CDR3 coding sequence is TGCGCCAGCAGCCAACCGTGGGACGGACAGCCCCAGCATTTT. It translates to CASSQPWDGQPQHF.